The sequence of this T cell receptor (beta chain) was determined in a study of blood T cell repertoires in COVID-19. Study context: T cells, B-cell-depleted T cells, or PBMCs supplied cDNA or gDNA.

As handled by the study authors: Quantification of nucleated cells was approximated via reference gene primer amplification. Profiled with immunoSEQ multiplex PCR; TCRdb holds only in-frame clones, not every one. That table supplies the V and J calls and clone size; D and trimming were determined from the DNA. The repertoire holds approximately 110,000 clones, around 82% seen once, with about 4.5% in the top ten. J gave up 1 base and V 6 bases, and 9 bases lay outside the gene matches. Germline CDR1 and CDR2: SGHVS and FQNEAQ. The CDR3 length is 15 residues. This receptor was identified in a human donor in a cohort sampled during active or convalescent COVID-19. The chain recombines TRBV7-8 with TRBJ2-7; TRBD2 matches 7 bases. The sample consisted of peripheral blood. This CDR3 is CASSPAPSGSYEQYF. CDR3 DNA sequence: TGTGCCAGCAGTCCAGCTCCTAGCGGATCCTACGAGCAGTACTTC.